The 20 T cell receptor beta chains in this list originate from one sample, sequenced in a study of blood T cell repertoires in COVID-19. Produced via immunoSEQ multiplex PCR; TCRdb's table is partial and in-frame only. The sample has 250,000 to 300,000 clones; around 89% are singletons. Sample: peripheral blood. The receptors here all came from a woman in her sixties or seventies with acute or convalescent COVID-19.

The CDR3 DNA is TGTGCCAGCAGTTTAGCGGGAAACGGTTTTTACGAGCAGTACTTC. Protein sequence: CASSLAGNGFYEQYF. This chain connects TRBV27 to TRBJ2-7, with D possibly being TRBD2 (6 bases). V was cut by 2 bases and J by 4 bases, with 15 bases left in between. Germline V lookup: CDR1 MNHEY, CDR2 SMNVEV (reference sequence). The CDR3 spans 15 residues.

The chain is built from TRBV28 and TRBJ2-7, with D uncertain. Germline V gives CDR1 MDHEN, CDR2 SYDVKM. The CDR3 has 15 residues. V shed 4 bases and J shed 0 bases, with 13 bases lying between them. The CDR3 DNA reads TGTGCCAGCAGTTCGTCAGTCATAAGCTCCTACGAGCAGTACTTC. The encoded protein is CASSSSVISSYEQYF.

The chain is built from TRBV4-3 and TRBJ2-6; possible D gene TRBD2, 6 bases. This CDR3 has 18 residues. Germline V CDR1 and CDR2: LGHNA, YSLEER. Deletions cut 2 bases from V and 0 bases from J, with 14 bases between. CDR3 coding DNA: TGCGCCAGCAGCCAATCGAGAACCGGGAGCTCTGGGGCCAACGTCCTGACTTTC. As protein: CASSQSRTGSSGANVLTF.

The table lists this clone with a count of one. The rearrangement uses TRBV28 and TRBJ2-7; 8 bases are shared with TRBD2. The CDR3 runs to 14 residues. V lost 2 bases and J lost 1; bases outside the gene matches: 1. Germline CDR1 reads MDHEN; CDR2 reads SYDVKM. CDR3 nucleotides: TGTGCCAGCAGTTTACTAGCGGGTTCCTACGAGCAGTACTTC. This gives the protein CASSLLAGSYEQYF.

This chain uses TRBV27 with TRBJ2-1; D might be TRBD1 (7 bases). V shed 4 bases and J shed 6 bases, with 16 bases lying between them. The CDR3 is 15 amino acids. The V gene's germline CDR1 is MNHEY and CDR2 SMNVEV (reference sequence). The CDR3 reads CASSSPGGNLNEQFF. Here the CDR3 DNA reads TGTGCCAGCAGTTCGCCAGGGGGGAACCTCAATGAGCAGTTCTTC.

This chain connects TRBV27 to TRBJ1-6, with D hard to call. The length of the CDR3 is 17 residues. Germline assignment: CDR1 MNHEY and CDR2 SMNVEV (reference sequence). Deletions cut 4 bases from V and 0 bases from J, with 13 bases between. DNA of the CDR3: TGTGCCAGCAGTTGGCACAGAACCTTCTCCTATAATTCACCCCTCCACTTT. Amino acid sequence: CASSWHRTFSYNSPLHF.

The V and J genes are TRBV6-1 and TRBJ2-5; 9 nucleotides match TRBD2. Unmatched junction bases numbered 6, after V lost 3 bases and J lost 4 bases. The CDR3 sequence is 15 residues long. The germline V gene encodes CDR1 MNHNS and CDR2 SASEGT. Here the CDR3 reads CASSDPGLARETQYF. The CDR3, as DNA: TGTGCCAGCAGTGACCCTGGACTAGCGCGAGAGACCCAGTACTTC.

The chain is built from TRBV25-1 and TRBJ1-1; no firm D call. The V end lost 3 bases, the J end lost 5 bases, and 10 bases lay between the germline ends. CDR1 and CDR2 from the germline V gene are MGHDK and SYGVNS. The CDR3 covers 13 residues. CDR3 bases: TGTGCCAGCAGTGACCTTGGAGGGACTGAAGCTTTCTTT. Its protein is CASSDLGGTEAFF.

V is TRBV5-1 and J is TRBJ1-1, with 8 bases that match TRBD1. Germline lookup yields CDR1 SGHRS and CDR2 YFSETQ. V shed 0 bases, J shed 8 bases, and the junction held 3 bases outside the gene matches. This CDR3 comprises 13 residues. The CDR3 DNA is TGCGCCAGCAGCTTGGGGAGGGACAGGGAAGCTTTCTTT. Translation gives CASSLGRDREAFF.

This clone was seen a single time. The rearrangement joins TRBV21-1 to TRBJ2-6; the listed D gene, TRBD1, was not tested against the DNA. TRBV21-1 is assigned pseudogene status. This CDR3 comprises 19 residues. CDR3 loop: CASSKSAGQTISGANVLTF. The CDR3, as DNA: TGTGCCAGCAGCAAAAGTGCGGGACAGACCATCTCTGGGGCCAACGTCCTGACTTTC.

This clone was observed a few times. V and J are TRBV7-9 and TRBJ2-7; TRBD1 matches 8 bases. This CDR3 has 14 residues. Germline V gives CDR1 SEHNR, CDR2 FQNEAQ (reference sequence). V lost 5 bases to trimming and J lost 2 bases; unmatched junction nucleotides: 5. The CDR3 DNA sequence: TGTGCCAGCAGCGCCGGACAGGGCCCCTACGAGCAGTACTTC. Its translation is CASSAGQGPYEQYF.

The rearrangement joins TRBV7-3 to TRBJ2-2; 9 bases match TRBD1. Germline V gene data show CDR1 as SGHTA and CDR2 as FQGTGA. The CDR3 is 14 residues long. The ends lost 6 bases at V and 7 bases at J; junction bases unmatched: 6. CDR3 loop: CASRPGQGYGELFF. The CDR3 DNA reads TGTGCCAGCAGACCCGGACAGGGGTACGGGGAGCTGTTTTTT.

The V and J genes are TRBV28 and TRBJ1-2, with D hard to call. Germline CDR1 is MDHEN and CDR2 is SYDVKM. V lost 1 base and J lost 5, with 5 bases in between. There are 12 residues in the CDR3. The CDR3: CASSLLQYGYTF. The CDR3 bases are TGTGCCAGCAGTTTATTACAATATGGCTACACCTTC.

The rearrangement joins TRBV11-2 to TRBJ1-4; D is undetermined. Trimming pared 0 bases from V and 2 bases from J, leaving 13 bases between. The CDR3 contains 17 residues. CDR1 SGHAT and CDR2 FQNNGV come from the germline V gene. The chain's CDR3 is CASSLDADLGTNEKLFF. The DNA for the CDR3 is TGTGCCAGCAGCTTAGATGCGGACTTAGGCACTAATGAAAAACTGTTTTTT. The variable domain in full, completed from reference TRBV11-2 and TRBJ1-4, reads EAGVAQSPRYKIIEKRQSVAFWCNPISGHATLYWYQQILGQGPKLLIQFQNNGVVDDSQLPKDRFSAERLKGVDSTLKIQPAKLEDSAVYLCASSLDADLGTNEKLFFGSGTQLSVL.

V usage is TRBV5-4 and J usage is TRBJ2-2, with D perhaps matching TRBD1 (6 bases). Germline CDR1 is SGHNT and CDR2 is YYREEE (reference sequence). V was clipped by 0 bases and J by 5 bases, with 17 bases between them. This CDR3 comprises 17 residues. The CDR3 is CASSLGKQGRVTGELFF. The DNA of the CDR3 is TGTGCCAGCAGCTTGGGTAAACAGGGTCGCGTAACCGGGGAGCTGTTTTTT.

The chain couples TRBV24-1 to TRBJ2-1, with D possibly being TRBD1 (6 bases). Germline CDR1 reads KGHDR; CDR2 reads SFDVKD. The CDR3 covers 16 residues. V lost 6 bases, J lost 7 bases, and 21 bases lay in between. CDR3 sequence reads: CATSSSQGRSGNEQFF. The CDR3 DNA is TGTGCCACCAGTTCCTCCCAGGGGCGGAGCGGAAATGAGCAGTTCTTC.

The CDR3 loop is CASSILPQASGNTIYF. In DNA form, the CDR3 reads TGTGCCAGTAGTATCCTCCCGCAAGCTTCTGGAAACACCATATATTTT. This chain joins TRBV19 and TRBJ1-3; D remains unclear. Trimming shortened V by 3 bases and J by 1 base, and 13 bases separated the two germline ends. This CDR3 region has 16 residues. Per germline, CDR1 LNHDA and CDR2 SQIVND (reference sequence). The full variable domain, with the rest looked up from reference TRBV19 and TRBJ1-3, is DGGITQSPKYLFRKEGQNVTLSCEQNLNHDAMYWYRQDPGQGLRLIYYSQIVNDFQKGDIAEGYSVSREKKESFPLTVTSAQKNPTAFYLCASSILPQASGNTIYFGEGSWLTVV.

The chain joins TRBV18 to TRBJ1-2; 8 bases align to TRBD1. CDR1 KGHSH and CDR2 LQKENI come from the germline V gene. Losses at the gene ends were 2 bases for V and 4 bases for J; bases not matched to a gene: 6. The CDR3 spans 15 residues. The CDR3 loop is CASSPITGGPYGYTF. The CDR3 DNA is TGTGCCAGCTCACCAATTACAGGGGGTCCCTATGGCTACACCTTC.

This clone was picked up one time. This chain uses TRBV7-2 with TRBJ2-3, with D possibly matching TRBD2 (5 bases). Germline-derived CDR1 and CDR2 are SGHTA and FQGNSA. V was shortened by 5 bases and J by 7 bases, with 16 bases between the two germline ends. This CDR3 has 14 amino acids. The chain's CDR3 is CASSAGRVPNTQYF. In DNA, the CDR3 is TGTGCCAGCAGCGCGGGCCGGGTTCCCAATACGCAGTATTTT.

The V and J genes are TRBV3-1 (or the pseudogene TRBV3-2) and TRBJ1-1; D is perhaps TRBD1 (5 bases). Germline V gene sequence: CDR1 LGHDT, CDR2 YNNKEL (reference sequence). The CDR3 has 17 residues. Trimming removed 0 bases from V and 6 bases from J, with 20 bases in between. The chain's CDR3 is CASSQDPLPGKGAEAFF. As DNA, the CDR3 is TGTGCCAGCAGCCAAGATCCTCTACCCGGAAAAGGGGCTGAAGCTTTCTTT.